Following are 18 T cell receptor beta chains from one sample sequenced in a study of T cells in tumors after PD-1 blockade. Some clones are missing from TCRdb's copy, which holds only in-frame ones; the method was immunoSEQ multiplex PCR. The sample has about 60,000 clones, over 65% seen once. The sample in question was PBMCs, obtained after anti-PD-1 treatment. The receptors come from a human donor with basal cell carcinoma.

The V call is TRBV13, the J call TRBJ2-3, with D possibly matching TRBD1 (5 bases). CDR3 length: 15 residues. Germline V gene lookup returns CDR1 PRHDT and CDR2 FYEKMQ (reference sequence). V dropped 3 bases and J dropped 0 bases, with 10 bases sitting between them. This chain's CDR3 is CASSFREVSTDTQYF. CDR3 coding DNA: TGTGCCAGCAGCTTCAGGGAAGTTAGCACAGATACGCAGTATTTT.

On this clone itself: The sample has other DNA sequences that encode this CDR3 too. CDR3 region: CASRGGGAYNEQFF. CDR3 DNA: TGTGCCAGTAGGGGCGGGGGGGCCTACAATGAGCAGTTCTTC. The J gene is TRBJ2-1, the V gene TRBV19; 9 bases align to TRBD2. This CDR3 comprises 14 residues. J was trimmed by 2 bases and V by 6 bases; bases with no gene match: 2. The germline gives CDR1 LNHDA, CDR2 SQIVND (reference sequence).

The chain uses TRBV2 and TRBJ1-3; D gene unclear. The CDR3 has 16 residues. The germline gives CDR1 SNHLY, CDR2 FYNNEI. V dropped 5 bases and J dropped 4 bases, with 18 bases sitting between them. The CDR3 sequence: CASSLGLRQVGNTIYF. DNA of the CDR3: TGTGCCAGCAGTCTGGGCCTAAGACAAGTGGGAAACACCATATATTTT.

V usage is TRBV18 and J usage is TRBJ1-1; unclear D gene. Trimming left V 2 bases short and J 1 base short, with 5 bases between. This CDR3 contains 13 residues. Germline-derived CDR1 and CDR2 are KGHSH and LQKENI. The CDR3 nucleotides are TGTGCCAGCTCACCAGGCGCGAACACTGAAGCTTTCTTT. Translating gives CASSPGANTEAFF.

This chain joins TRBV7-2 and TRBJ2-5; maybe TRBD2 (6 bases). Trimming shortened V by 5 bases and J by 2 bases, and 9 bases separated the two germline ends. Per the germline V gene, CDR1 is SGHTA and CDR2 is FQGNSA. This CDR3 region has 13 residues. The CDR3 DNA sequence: TGTGCCAGCAGCAGGGACTTACAAGAGACCCAGTACTTC. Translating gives CASSRDLQETQYF.

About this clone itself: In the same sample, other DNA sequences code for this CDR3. The CDR3 DNA reads TGTGCCAGCAGTTGGAGGGCCGTAACGGCAGACCAAGAGACCCAGTACTTC. Its translation: CASSWRAVTADQETQYF. This chain uses TRBV5-5 with TRBJ2-5, with a possible D match to TRBD2 (6 bases). V was shortened by 5 bases and J by 0 bases, with 20 bases between the two germline ends. Germline V CDR1 and CDR2: SGHKS, YYEKEE (reference sequence). This CDR3 has 17 amino acids.

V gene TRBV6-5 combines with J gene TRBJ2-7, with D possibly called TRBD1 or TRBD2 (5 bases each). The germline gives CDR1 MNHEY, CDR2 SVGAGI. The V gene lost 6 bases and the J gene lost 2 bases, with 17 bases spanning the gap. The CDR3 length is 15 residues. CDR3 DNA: TGTGCCAGCAGGTGGGGGATGGGCGGTACCTACGAGCAGTACTTC. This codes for CASRWGMGGTYEQYF.

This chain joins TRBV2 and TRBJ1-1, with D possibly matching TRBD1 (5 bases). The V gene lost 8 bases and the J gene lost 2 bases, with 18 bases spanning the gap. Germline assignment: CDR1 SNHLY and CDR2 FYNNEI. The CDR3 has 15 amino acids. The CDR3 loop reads CASLLSRGLNTEAFF. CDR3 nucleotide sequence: TGTGCCAGCCTCCTCTCTCGGGGACTAAACACTGAAGCTTTCTTT.

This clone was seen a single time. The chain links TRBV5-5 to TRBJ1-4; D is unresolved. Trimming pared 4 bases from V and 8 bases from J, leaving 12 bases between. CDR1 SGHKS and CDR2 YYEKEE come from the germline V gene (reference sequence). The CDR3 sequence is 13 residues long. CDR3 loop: CASSMRGVEKLFF. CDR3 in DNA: TGTGCCAGCAGCATGCGAGGCGTGGAAAAACTGTTTTTT.

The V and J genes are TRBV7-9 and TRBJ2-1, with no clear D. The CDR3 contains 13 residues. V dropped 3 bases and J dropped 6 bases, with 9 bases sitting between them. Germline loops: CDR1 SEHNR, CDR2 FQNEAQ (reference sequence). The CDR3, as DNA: TGTGCCAGCAGCTTTCCCGACATCAATGAGCAGTTCTTC. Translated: CASSFPDINEQFF.

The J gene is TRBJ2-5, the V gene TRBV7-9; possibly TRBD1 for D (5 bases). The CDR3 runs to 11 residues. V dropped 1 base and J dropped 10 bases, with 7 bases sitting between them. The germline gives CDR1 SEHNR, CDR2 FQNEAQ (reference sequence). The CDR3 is CASSLERGQYF. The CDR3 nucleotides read TGTGCCAGCAGCTTAGAAAGGGGCCAGTACTTC.

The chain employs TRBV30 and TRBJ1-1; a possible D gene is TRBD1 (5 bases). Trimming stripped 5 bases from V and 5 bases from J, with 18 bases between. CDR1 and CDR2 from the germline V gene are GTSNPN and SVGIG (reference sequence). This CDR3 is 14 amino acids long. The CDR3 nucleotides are TGTGCCTGGGGCCTCTTCCCCTCAGGGACTGAAGCTTTCTTT. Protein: CAWGLFPSGTEAFF. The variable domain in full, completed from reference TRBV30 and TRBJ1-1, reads SQTIHQWPATLVQPVGSPLSLECTVEGTSNPNLYWYRQAAGRGLQLLFYSVGIGQISSEVPQNLSASRPQDRQFILSSKKLLLSDSGFYLCAWGLFPSGTEAFFGQGTRLTVV.

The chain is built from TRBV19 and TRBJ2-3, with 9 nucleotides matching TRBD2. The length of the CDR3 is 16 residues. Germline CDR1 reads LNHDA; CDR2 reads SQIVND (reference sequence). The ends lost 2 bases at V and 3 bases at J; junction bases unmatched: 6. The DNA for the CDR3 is TGTGCCAGTAGTATATCGGGTAGCGGGGGAACAGATACGCAGTATTTT. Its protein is CASSISGSGGTDTQYF.

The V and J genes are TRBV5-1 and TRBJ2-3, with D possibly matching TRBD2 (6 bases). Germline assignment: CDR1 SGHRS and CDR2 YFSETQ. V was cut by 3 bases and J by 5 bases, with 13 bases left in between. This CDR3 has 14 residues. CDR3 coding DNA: TGCGCCAGCAGCTCGCGGGGTAGGGAAGATACGCAGTATTTT. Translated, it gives CASSSRGREDTQYF.

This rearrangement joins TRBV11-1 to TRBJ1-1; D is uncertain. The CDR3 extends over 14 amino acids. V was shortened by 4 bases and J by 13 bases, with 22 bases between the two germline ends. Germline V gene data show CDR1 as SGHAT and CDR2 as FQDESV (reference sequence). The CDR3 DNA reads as TGTGCCAGCAGCTCCCCCGAGACGCGCCAGAAAGGTTTCTTT. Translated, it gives CASSSPETRQKGFF.

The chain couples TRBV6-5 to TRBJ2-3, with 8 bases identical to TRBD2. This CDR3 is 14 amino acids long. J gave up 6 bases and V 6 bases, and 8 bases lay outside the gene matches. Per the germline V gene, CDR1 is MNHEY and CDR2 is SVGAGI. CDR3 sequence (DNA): TGTGCCAGCAGAACTAGCGGACTTCAGGATACGCAGTATTTT. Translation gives CASRTSGLQDTQYF.

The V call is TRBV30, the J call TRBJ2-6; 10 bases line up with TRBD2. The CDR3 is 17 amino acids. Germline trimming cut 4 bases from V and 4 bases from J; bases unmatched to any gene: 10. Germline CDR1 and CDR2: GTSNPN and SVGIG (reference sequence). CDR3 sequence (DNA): TGTGCCTGGAAGCTAGCGGGGGAAGTCTCAGGGGCCAACGTCCTGACTTTC. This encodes CAWKLAGEVSGANVLTF.

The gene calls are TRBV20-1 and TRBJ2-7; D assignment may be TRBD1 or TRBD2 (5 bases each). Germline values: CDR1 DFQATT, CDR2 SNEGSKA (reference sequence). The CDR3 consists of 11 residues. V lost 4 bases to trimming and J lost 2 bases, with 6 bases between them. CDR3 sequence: CSAMGAYEQYF. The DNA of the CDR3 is TGCAGTGCTATGGGGGCCTACGAGCAGTACTTC.